The entry below gives a single T cell receptor (beta chain) sequence along with its context. The antigen is not known. This CDR3 contains 13 residues. Germline lookup yields CDR1 MGHDK and CDR2 SYGVNS. V was pared by 4 bases and J by 8 bases, with 11 bases between. The source of the sample is a study of identical twins. Study results and limitations: Invariant MAIT and iNKT cells may have partly biased zero-insertion analyses. An excess of low generation probability was shown by twin-shared out-of-frame alpha sequences.

MiXCR was run by TCRdb on the 5' RACE reads, yielding one entry per CDR3 protein. The table includes hundreds of thousands of distinct CDR3 sequences, around 22% detected once. The same data also went into a second study, on yellow fever vaccine responses in identical twins.

The TCR was taken from a woman aged 18-29 years in good health. V is TRBV25-1 and J is TRBJ2-2, with a weak D call TRBD2 (5 bases). The sample comprised CD4+ T cells sorted from blood. CDR3 region: CASSAAGSGELFF. CDR3 bases: TGTGCCAGCAGTGCCGCTGGGAGTGGGGAGCTGTTTTTT.